These 2 T cell receptor beta chains came from one sample sequenced in a study of blood T cell repertoires in COVID-19. Assay: immunoSEQ multiplex PCR; the TCRdb copy retains only in-frame clones and omits some. The sample lists about 190,000 clones; around four fifths were seen once. Specimen: peripheral blood. These receptors were obtained from a human donor in a cohort sampled during active COVID-19.

Of note for this clone: Different DNA sequences within this sample yield the same CDR3. The rearrangement uses TRBV7-9 and TRBJ2-1; D call uncertain. This CDR3 region has 13 residues. V was clipped by 1 base and J by 7 bases, with 8 bases between them. Per the germline V gene, CDR1 is SEHNR and CDR2 is FQNEAQ (reference sequence). In DNA form, the CDR3 reads TGTGCCAGCAGCTTAGTGCGGAGTAATGAGCAGTTCTTC. It specifies CASSLVRSNEQFF.

The V call is TRBV10-3, the J call TRBJ2-3, with TRBD1 matching over 7 bases. The CDR3 length is 13 residues. CDR1 is ENHRY, CDR2 SYGVKD, per germline. V trimming: 7 bases; J trimming: 5 bases; junction bases outside the gene matches: 6. The CDR3 coding sequence is TGTGCCATCAACGGACAGGTAGGAGATACGCAGTATTTT. Encoded protein: CAINGQVGDTQYF.